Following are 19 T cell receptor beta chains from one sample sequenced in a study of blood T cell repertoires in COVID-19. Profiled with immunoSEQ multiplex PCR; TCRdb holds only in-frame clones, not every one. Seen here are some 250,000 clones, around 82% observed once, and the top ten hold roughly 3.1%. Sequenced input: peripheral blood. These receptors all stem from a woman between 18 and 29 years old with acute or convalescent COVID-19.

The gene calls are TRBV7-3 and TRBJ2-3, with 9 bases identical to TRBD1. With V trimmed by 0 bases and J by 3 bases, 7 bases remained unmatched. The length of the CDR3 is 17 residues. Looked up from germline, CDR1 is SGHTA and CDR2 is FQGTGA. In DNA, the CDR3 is TGTGCCAGCAGCTTAACCGGGCGGACAGGGGATACAGATACGCAGTATTTT. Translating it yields CASSLTGRTGDTDTQYF.

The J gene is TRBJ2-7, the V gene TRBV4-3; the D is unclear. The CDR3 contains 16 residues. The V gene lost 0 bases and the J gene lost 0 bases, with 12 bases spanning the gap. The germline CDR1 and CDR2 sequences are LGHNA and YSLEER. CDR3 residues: CASSQDPQTSSYEQYF. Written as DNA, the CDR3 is TGCGCCAGCAGCCAAGATCCCCAGACAAGCTCCTACGAGCAGTACTTC.

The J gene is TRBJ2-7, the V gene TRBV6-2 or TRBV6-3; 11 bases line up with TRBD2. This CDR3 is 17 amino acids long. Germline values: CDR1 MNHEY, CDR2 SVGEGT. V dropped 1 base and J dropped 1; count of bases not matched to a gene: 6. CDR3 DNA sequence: TGTGCCAGCAGTTACTGGGGGACTAGCGGCCAATCCTACGAGCAGTACTTC. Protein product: CASSYWGTSGQSYEQYF.

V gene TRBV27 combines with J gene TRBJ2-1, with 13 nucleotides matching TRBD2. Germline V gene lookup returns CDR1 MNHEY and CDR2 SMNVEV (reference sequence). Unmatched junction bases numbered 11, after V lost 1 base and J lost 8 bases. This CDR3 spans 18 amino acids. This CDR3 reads CASSLFPMRTSGSHEQFF. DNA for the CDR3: TGTGCCAGCAGTTTATTCCCCATGAGGACTAGCGGGAGTCATGAGCAGTTCTTC.

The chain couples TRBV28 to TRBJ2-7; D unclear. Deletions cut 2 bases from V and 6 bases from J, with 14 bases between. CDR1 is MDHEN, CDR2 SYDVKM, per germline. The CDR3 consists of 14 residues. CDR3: CASSLQTVRGEQYF. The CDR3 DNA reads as TGTGCCAGCAGTTTACAAACCGTCCGAGGCGAGCAGTACTTC.

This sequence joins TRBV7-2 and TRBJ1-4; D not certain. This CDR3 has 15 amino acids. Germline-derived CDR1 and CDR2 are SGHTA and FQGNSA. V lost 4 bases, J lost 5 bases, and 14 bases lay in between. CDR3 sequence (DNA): TGTGCCAGCAGCTCGACTTCCGAGCGAAATGAAAAACTGTTTTTT. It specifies CASSSTSERNEKLFF.

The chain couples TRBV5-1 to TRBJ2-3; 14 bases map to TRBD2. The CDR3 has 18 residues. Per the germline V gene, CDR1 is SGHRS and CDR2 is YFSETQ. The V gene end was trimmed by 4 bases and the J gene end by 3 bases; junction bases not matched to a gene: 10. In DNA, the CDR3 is TGCGCCAGCAGCCTGGGACTAGCGGGAGTAACGGGGACAGATACGCAGTATTTT. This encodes CASSLGLAGVTGTDTQYF. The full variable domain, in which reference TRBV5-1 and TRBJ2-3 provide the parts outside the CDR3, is KAGVTQTPRYLIKTRGQQVTLSCSPISGHRSVSWYQQTPGQGLQFLFEYFSETQRNKGNFPGRFSGRQFSNSRSEMNVSTLELGDSALYLCASSLGLAGVTGTDTQYFGPGTRLTVL.

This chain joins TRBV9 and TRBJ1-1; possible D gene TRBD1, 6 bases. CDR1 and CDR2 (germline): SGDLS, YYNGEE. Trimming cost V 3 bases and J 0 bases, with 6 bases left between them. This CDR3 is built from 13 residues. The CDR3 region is CASSGTVNTEAFF. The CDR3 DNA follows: TGTGCCAGCAGCGGGACAGTGAACACTGAAGCTTTCTTT.

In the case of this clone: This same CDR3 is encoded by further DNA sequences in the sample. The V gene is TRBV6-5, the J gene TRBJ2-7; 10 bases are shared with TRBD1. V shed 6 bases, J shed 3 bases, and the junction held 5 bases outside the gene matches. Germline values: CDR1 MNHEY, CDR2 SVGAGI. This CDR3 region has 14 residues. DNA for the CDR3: TGTGCCAGCAGCCCCGGGACAGGGGACTACGAGCAGTACTTC. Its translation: CASSPGTGDYEQYF.

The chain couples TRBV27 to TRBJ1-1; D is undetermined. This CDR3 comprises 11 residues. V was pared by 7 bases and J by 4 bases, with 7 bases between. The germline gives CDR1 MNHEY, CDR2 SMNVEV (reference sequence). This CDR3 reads CASTPVTEAFF. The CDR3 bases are TGTGCCAGCACCCCGGTCACTGAAGCTTTCTTT.

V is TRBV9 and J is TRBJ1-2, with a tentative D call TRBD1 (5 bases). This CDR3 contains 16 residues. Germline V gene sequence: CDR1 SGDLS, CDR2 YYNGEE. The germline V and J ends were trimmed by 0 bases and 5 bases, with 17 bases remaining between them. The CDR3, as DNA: TGTGCCAGCAGCGTAGGAACTCAGGGCAGCAATTATGGCTACACCTTC. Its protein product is CASSVGTQGSNYGYTF.

Written as DNA, the CDR3 is TGTGCCAGCCTACGGGGGGGGTCTGGATACGAGCAGTACTTC. This encodes CASLRGGSGYEQYF. The genes are TRBV6-5 and TRBJ2-7, with 8 bases matching TRBD2. In germline, CDR1 is MNHEY, CDR2 SVGAGI. The CDR3 totals 14 residues. Trimming took 8 bases from V and 4 from J; bases not matched to a gene: 10.

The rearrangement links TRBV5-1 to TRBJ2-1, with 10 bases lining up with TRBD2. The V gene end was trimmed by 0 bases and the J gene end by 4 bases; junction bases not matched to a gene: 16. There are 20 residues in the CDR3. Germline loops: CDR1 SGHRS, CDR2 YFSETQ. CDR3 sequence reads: CASSLDLSPAGGPPYNEQFF. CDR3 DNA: TGCGCCAGCAGCTTGGATCTTTCCCCAGCGGGAGGGCCTCCTTACAATGAGCAGTTCTTC.

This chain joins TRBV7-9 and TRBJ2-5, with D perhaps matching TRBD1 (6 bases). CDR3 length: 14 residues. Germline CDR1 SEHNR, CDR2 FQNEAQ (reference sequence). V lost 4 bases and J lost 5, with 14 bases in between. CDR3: CASSSPGHWETQYF. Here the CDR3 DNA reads TGTGCCAGCAGCTCCCCGGGACATTGGGAGACCCAGTACTTC.

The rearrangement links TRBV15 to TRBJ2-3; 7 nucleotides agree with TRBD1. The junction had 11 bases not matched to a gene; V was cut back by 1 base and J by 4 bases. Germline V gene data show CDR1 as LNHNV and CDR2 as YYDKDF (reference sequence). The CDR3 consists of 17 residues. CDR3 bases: TGTGCCACCAGCAGAGGGAGTGGAAGACAGGGCCCAGATACGCAGTATTTT. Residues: CATSRGSGRQGPDTQYF.

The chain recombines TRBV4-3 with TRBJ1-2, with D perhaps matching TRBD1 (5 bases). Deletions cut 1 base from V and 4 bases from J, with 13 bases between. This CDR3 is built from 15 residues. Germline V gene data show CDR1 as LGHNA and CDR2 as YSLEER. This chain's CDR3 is CASSQVAGEAYGYTF. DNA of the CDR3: TGCGCCAGCAGCCAAGTTGCGGGGGAGGCCTATGGCTACACCTTC.

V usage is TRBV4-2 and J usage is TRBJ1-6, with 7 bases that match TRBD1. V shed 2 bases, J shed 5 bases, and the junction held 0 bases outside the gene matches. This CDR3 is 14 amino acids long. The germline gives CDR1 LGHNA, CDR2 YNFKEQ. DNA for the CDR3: TGTGCCAGCAGCCAAACAGGGGATAATTCACCCCTCCACTTT. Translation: CASSQTGDNSPLHF.

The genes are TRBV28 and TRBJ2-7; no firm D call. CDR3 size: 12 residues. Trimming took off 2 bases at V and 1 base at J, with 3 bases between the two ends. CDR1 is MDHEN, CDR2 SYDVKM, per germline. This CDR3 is CASSLTSYEQYF. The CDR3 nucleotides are TGTGCCAGCAGTTTAACTTCCTACGAGCAGTACTTC.

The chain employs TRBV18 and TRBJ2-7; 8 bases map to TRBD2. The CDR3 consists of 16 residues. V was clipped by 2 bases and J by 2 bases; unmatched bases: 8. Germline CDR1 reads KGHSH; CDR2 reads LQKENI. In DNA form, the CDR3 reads TGTGCCAGCTCACCATATGTACTAGCGGAGGCCTACGAGCAGTACTTC. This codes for CASSPYVLAEAYEQYF.